Each of the 30 T cell receptor beta chains below was sequenced from the same sample in a study of blood T cell repertoires in COVID-19. Using immunoSEQ multiplex PCR, the repertoire was profiled, and TCRdb retains in-frame clones only, with some absent. The data contain approximately 230,000 clones, 85% to 90% of them seen just once; the ten biggest clones take up approximately 1.6%. What was sequenced was PBMCs or T cells enriched from blood (not recorded which). Source of these receptors: a man aged 40-49 years who had recovered from COVID-19.

V gene TRBV19 combines with J gene TRBJ2-5, with 8 bases lining up with TRBD2. Trimming cost V 1 base and J 3 bases; bases outside gene matches: 7. CDR3 length: 16 residues. In germline, CDR1 is LNHDA, CDR2 SQIVND (reference sequence). DNA for the CDR3: TGTGCCAGTAGTATAGTCGCAGCGGGAGAGGAAGAGACCCAGTACTTC. It translates to CASSIVAAGEEETQYF.

V is TRBV18 and J is TRBJ2-5, with D maybe TRBD2 (5 bases). Trimming shortened V by 1 base and J by 5 bases, and 11 bases separated the two germline ends. The germline gives CDR1 KGHSH, CDR2 LQKENI. The CDR3 extends over 14 amino acids. The CDR3 reads CASSPRGIGETQYF. The CDR3 region has the DNA TGTGCCAGCTCACCACGAGGGATTGGGGAGACCCAGTACTTC.

The V gene is TRBV11-2, the J gene TRBJ2-5, with 8 bases fitting TRBD1. The J segment lost 3 bases and the V segment lost 3 bases, leaving 0 bases of the junction unmatched. The germline gives CDR1 SGHAT, CDR2 FQNNGV. The CDR3 is made up of 13 amino acids. CDR3 DNA sequence: TGTGCCAGCAGCTTGACAGGGGAAGAGACCCAGTACTTC. Its protein product is CASSLTGEETQYF.

The chain recombines TRBV6-5 with TRBJ1-2; D perhaps matches TRBD1 (5 bases). Germline assignment: CDR1 MNHEY and CDR2 SVGAGI. The CDR3 extends over 15 amino acids. Trimming pared 0 bases from V and 3 bases from J, leaving 11 bases between. Written as DNA, the CDR3 is TGTGCCAGCAGTTACTCGAATCTACAGGACTATGGCTACACCTTC. This sequence encodes CASSYSNLQDYGYTF.

The chain combines TRBV7-3 with TRBJ2-1; 14 bases align to TRBD2. V shed 4 bases, J shed 1 base, and the junction held 9 bases outside the gene matches. Germline values: CDR1 SGHTA, CDR2 FQGTGA. The CDR3 is 19 amino acids. As DNA, the CDR3 is TGTGCCAGCAGCTCCCGACTAGCGGGGGGGCCCACTTCCTACAATGAGCAGTTCTTC. This translates into CASSSRLAGGPTSYNEQFF. The whole variable domain, remainder taken from reference TRBV7-3 and TRBJ2-1, is GAGVSQTPSNKVTEKGKYVELRCDPISGHTALYWYRQSLGQGPEFLIYFQGTGAADDSGLPNDRFFAVRPEGSVSTLKIQRTERGDSAVYLCASSSRLAGGPTSYNEQFFGPGTRLTVL.

This chain links TRBV9 with TRBJ2-1; 9 bases map to TRBD2. The CDR3 has 15 residues. The germline CDR1 and CDR2 sequences are SGDLS and YYNGEE. Unmatched junction bases numbered 4, after V lost 4 bases and J lost 2 bases. The CDR3 DNA sequence: TGTGCCAGCAGCCGTAGCGGGGGCCCCTACAATGAGCAGTTCTTC. Protein product: CASSRSGGPYNEQFF.

V usage is TRBV5-4 and J usage is TRBJ1-1, with unresolved D. CDR3 length equals 14 residues. Trimming left V 2 bases short and J 1 base short, with 9 bases between. CDR1 and CDR2 (germline): SGHNT, YYREEE (reference sequence). CDR3 loop: CASSFLGQNTEAFF. In DNA form, the CDR3 reads TGTGCCAGCAGCTTCCTGGGCCAGAACACTGAAGCTTTCTTT.

The rearrangement uses TRBV7-9 and TRBJ1-4; the D gene is possibly TRBD1 (5 bases). Between the trimmed V and J ends, which lost 9 bases and 8 bases, there was a span of 16 bases. The CDR3 has 13 amino acids. Per germline, CDR1 SEHNR and CDR2 FQNEAQ (reference sequence). The chain's CDR3 is CASARVEGEKLFF. The CDR3 DNA sequence: TGTGCCAGTGCCAGGGTAGAAGGAGAAAAACTGTTTTTT.

CDR3 region: CASSYLQGDQPQHF. The CDR3 DNA sequence: TGTGCCAGCAGTTACCTGCAGGGGGATCAGCCCCAGCATTTT. V is TRBV6-2 or TRBV6-3 and J is TRBJ1-5; TRBD1 matches 7 bases. Germline CDR1 is MNHEY and CDR2 is SVGEGT. The CDR3 is 14 amino acids. Unmatched junction bases numbered 3, after V lost 2 bases and J lost 5 bases.

The chain has TRBV2 and TRBJ2-7, with D tentatively TRBD1 (6 bases). Germline assignment: CDR1 SNHLY and CDR2 FYNNEI. The CDR3 is 14 residues long. V was trimmed by 9 bases and J by 6 bases, leaving 21 bases between them. The DNA for the CDR3 is TGTGCCAGTCTGTACGGGAAACAGGGATCCGAGCAGTACTTC. The encoded protein is CASLYGKQGSEQYF.

The V and J genes are TRBV18 and TRBJ2-3; 8 bases line up with TRBD1. Germline trimming cut 4 bases from V and 1 base from J; bases unmatched to any gene: 4. The germline CDR1 and CDR2 sequences are KGHSH and LQKENI. CDR3 length: 15 amino acids. The DNA for the CDR3 is TGTGCCAGCTCACAGGGACAGGCACGCACAGATACGCAGTATTTT. This gives the protein CASSQGQARTDTQYF.

This clone was counted between two and nine times. The J gene is TRBJ2-4, the V gene TRBV3-1 (or the pseudogene TRBV3-2), with TRBD1 identical over 11 bases. The CDR3 is made up of 20 amino acids. CDR1 LGHDT and CDR2 YNNKEL come from the germline V gene (reference sequence). The V and J ends lost 1 base and 0 bases, in that order; junction bases with no gene match: 11. The CDR3 DNA follows: TGTGCCAGCAGCCAAGTCATAACCGGGACAGGGGGATTAGCCAAAAACATTCAGTACTTC. Translated: CASSQVITGTGGLAKNIQYF.

The chain combines TRBV11-2 with TRBJ1-4; tentatively, D is TRBD1 (6 bases). CDR3 size: 14 residues. Trimming left V 5 bases short and J 8 bases short, with 15 bases between. Germline CDR1 is SGHAT and CDR2 is FQNNGV. The chain's CDR3 is CASSPRGAREKLFF. In DNA, the CDR3 is TGTGCCAGCAGCCCCCGGGGGGCAAGAGAAAAACTGTTTTTT.

The chain recombines TRBV29-1 with TRBJ2-1; 8 bases match TRBD1. The CDR3 is made up of 14 amino acids. J gave up 1 base and V 6 bases, and 5 bases lay outside the gene matches. Germline V gene data show CDR1 as SQVTM and CDR2 as ANQGSEA. CDR3 nucleotides: TGCAGCGTCCGAGGACAGGGATCCTACAATGAGCAGTTCTTC. Translating gives CSVRGQGSYNEQFF.

This chain joins TRBV7-9 and TRBJ1-5; D is uncertain. CDR1 and CDR2 (germline): SEHNR, FQNEAQ (reference sequence). The CDR3 runs to 14 residues. Trimming removed 5 bases from V and 2 bases from J, with 10 bases in between. The DNA of the CDR3 is TGTGCCAGCAGCCTCGGGGAGGGCAATCAGCCCCAGCATTTT. It is translated as CASSLGEGNQPQHF.

The chain combines TRBV28 with TRBJ1-5, with 10 bases lining up with TRBD1. The CDR3 extends over 17 amino acids. The V gene end was trimmed by 5 bases and the J gene end by 3 bases; junction bases not matched to a gene: 10. Germline CDR1 is MDHEN and CDR2 is SYDVKM. Here the CDR3 reads CASSGVGGTGVNQPQHF. CDR3 bases: TGTGCCAGCAGTGGAGTGGGGGGGACAGGGGTCAATCAGCCCCAGCATTTT.

This chain connects TRBV27 to TRBJ2-7; possible D gene TRBD1, 5 bases. Germline V CDR1 and CDR2: MNHEY, SMNVEV (reference sequence). This CDR3 is 14 amino acids long. Trimming pared 3 bases from V and 5 bases from J, leaving 14 bases between. The CDR3 here is CASSFGRAVNEQYF. The CDR3 region has the DNA TGTGCCAGCAGTTTCGGCAGGGCGGTGAACGAGCAGTACTTC.

This rearrangement joins TRBV9 to TRBJ1-4; D is ambiguous. V gave up 4 bases and J gave up 6 bases, with 10 bases separating them. CDR1 and CDR2 (germline): SGDLS, YYNGEE. This CDR3 is built from 13 residues. The CDR3 DNA reads TGTGCCAGCAGCCCTGGCGGGGATGAAAAACTGTTTTTT. Amino acid sequence: CASSPGGDEKLFF. Variable domain in full (rest from reference TRBV9 and TRBJ1-4): DSGVTQTPKHLITATGQRVTLRCSPRSGDLSVYWYQQSLDQGLQFLIQYYNGEERAKGNILERFSAQQFPDLHSELNLSSLELGDSALYFCASSPGGDEKLFFGSGTQLSVL.

J is TRBJ1-1 and V is TRBV7-9; D is uncertain. Germline V lookup: CDR1 SEHNR, CDR2 FQNEAQ (reference sequence). V was cut by 0 bases and J by 5 bases, with 19 bases left in between. The CDR3 is made up of 17 amino acids. CDR3 region: CASSLASVRARWTEAFF. The DNA of the CDR3 is TGTGCCAGCAGCTTAGCGTCGGTGCGGGCCCGTTGGACTGAAGCTTTCTTT.

The chain employs TRBV5-1 and TRBJ1-5; D gene uncertain. CDR3 length: 14 amino acids. Deletions cut 0 bases from V and 7 bases from J, with 11 bases between. The germline V gene encodes CDR1 SGHRS and CDR2 YFSETQ. The CDR3 coding sequence is TGCGCCAGCAGCTTGGGGCAGTCAGGACAGCCCCAGCATTTT. Its protein is CASSLGQSGQPQHF.

The chain joins TRBV6-4 to TRBJ2-7; 9 positions match TRBD2. This CDR3 spans 14 amino acids. Trimming at V came to 5 bases and at J to 6 bases, leaving 8 bases not matched to a gene. Germline CDR1 MRHNA, CDR2 SNTAGT. The CDR3 DNA reads as TGTGCCAGCAGTTGGGTAGCGGGGGAGAGCGAGCAGTACTTC. Protein product: CASSWVAGESEQYF.

This clone has a handful of counts. The V call is TRBV30, the J call TRBJ1-2; D not resolved. The CDR3 is 12 amino acids. V lost 0 bases and J 5 bases, leaving 7 bases between the germline ends. Germline CDR1 and CDR2: GTSNPN and SVGIG (reference sequence). In DNA form, the CDR3 reads TGTGCCTGGAGTGTAGCACCTTATGGCTACACCTTC. Its protein product is CAWSVAPYGYTF.

The rearrangement uses TRBV10-3 and TRBJ2-2; D perhaps matches TRBD2 (5 bases). Germline assignment: CDR1 ENHRY and CDR2 SYGVKD. This CDR3 comprises 11 residues. Trimming left V 10 bases short and J 6 bases short, with 9 bases between. DNA of the CDR3: TGTGCCACCCATAGCGCCGGGGAGCTGTTTTTT. Its translation is CATHSAGELFF.

This clone has just one count. The V gene is TRBV5-6, the J gene TRBJ1-2; no definite D call. Germline-derived CDR1 and CDR2 are SGHDT and YYEEEE. This CDR3 is built from 13 residues. V was cut by 6 bases and J by 9 bases, with 18 bases left in between. Here the CDR3 reads CASTTYGPGSYTF. The CDR3, as DNA: TGTGCCAGCACCACCTATGGTCCCGGGAGCTACACCTTC.

The chain joins TRBV28 to TRBJ1-2; 7 nucleotides agree with TRBD1. The J segment lost 2 bases and the V segment lost 4 bases, leaving 4 bases of the junction unmatched. Germline CDR1 reads MDHEN; CDR2 reads SYDVKM. This CDR3 contains 14 residues. The CDR3 DNA reads TGTGCCAGCAGTTCCACAGGGGCGAACTATGGCTACACCTTC. Protein sequence: CASSSTGANYGYTF.

This rearrangement joins TRBV30 to TRBJ2-1, with D possibly being TRBD2 (6 bases). The V end was cut by 1 base, the J end by 3 bases, with 28 bases between. The germline CDR1 and CDR2 sequences are GTSNPN and SVGIG (reference sequence). This CDR3 comprises 20 residues. CDR3 sequence: CAWSGQIAVLSLRVYNEQFF. DNA for the CDR3: TGTGCCTGGAGTGGGCAAATAGCGGTCCTCTCCCTAAGGGTCTACAATGAGCAGTTCTTC.

The chain joins TRBV5-4 to TRBJ2-5, with 13 bases matching TRBD2. Germline values: CDR1 SGHNT, CDR2 YYREEE (reference sequence). The CDR3 extends over 15 amino acids. Germline trimming cut 4 bases from V and 3 bases from J; bases unmatched to any gene: 3. The CDR3 sequence: CASSDGLAGEETQYF. CDR3 nucleotides: TGTGCCAGCAGCGACGGACTAGCGGGAGAAGAGACCCAGTACTTC.

The CDR3 bases are TGTGCCAGCAGTGGCCCCGGGACTCGCGCGGGTGGTGAGCAGTTCTTC. Protein product: CASSGPGTRAGGEQFF. The rearrangement uses TRBV2 and TRBJ2-1; D is possibly TRBD2 (6 bases). Trimming removed 4 bases from V and 9 bases from J, with 22 bases in between. CDR1 and CDR2 (germline): SNHLY, FYNNEI. The CDR3 spans 16 residues.

The chain recombines TRBV29-1 with TRBJ2-7, with a possible D match to TRBD2 (6 bases). The CDR3 is 12 residues long. Germline CDR1 and CDR2: SQVTM and ANQGSEA. V shed 4 bases and J shed 3 bases, with 10 bases lying between them. CDR3: CSVGYGGYEQYF. CDR3 nucleotide sequence: TGCAGCGTTGGGTACGGGGGCTACGAGCAGTACTTC.

The rearrangement links TRBV6-5 to TRBJ1-2; D remains unclear. The CDR3 contains 16 residues. Germline V CDR1 and CDR2: MNHEY, SVGAGI. Deletions cut 4 bases from V and 2 bases from J, with 17 bases between. The CDR3, as DNA: TGTGCCAGCAGTTTGAAGGTGGAGGATCTCAACTATGGCTACACCTTC. It translates to CASSLKVEDLNYGYTF.